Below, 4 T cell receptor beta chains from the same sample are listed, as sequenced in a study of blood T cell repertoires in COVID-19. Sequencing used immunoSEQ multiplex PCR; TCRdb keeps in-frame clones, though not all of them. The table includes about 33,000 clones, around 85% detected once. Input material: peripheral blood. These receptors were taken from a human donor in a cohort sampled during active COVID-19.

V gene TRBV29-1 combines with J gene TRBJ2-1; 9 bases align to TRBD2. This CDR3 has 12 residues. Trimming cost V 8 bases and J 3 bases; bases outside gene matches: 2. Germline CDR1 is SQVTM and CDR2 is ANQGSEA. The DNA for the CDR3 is TGCAGCATGACTAGCGGCTACAATGAGCAGTTCTTC. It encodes CSMTSGYNEQFF.

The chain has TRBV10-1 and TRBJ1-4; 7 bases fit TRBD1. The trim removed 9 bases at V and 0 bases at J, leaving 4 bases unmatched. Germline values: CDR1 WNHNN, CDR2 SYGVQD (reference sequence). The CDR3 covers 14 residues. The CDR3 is CARGQSATNEKLFF. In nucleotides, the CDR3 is TGCGCCAGGGGACAGAGTGCAACTAATGAAAAACTGTTTTTT.

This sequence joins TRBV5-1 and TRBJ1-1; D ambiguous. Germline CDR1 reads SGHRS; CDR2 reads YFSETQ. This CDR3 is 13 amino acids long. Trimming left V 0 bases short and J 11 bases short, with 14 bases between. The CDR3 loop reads CASSLGTGRGAFF. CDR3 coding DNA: TGCGCCAGCAGCTTGGGTACGGGCCGAGGGGCTTTCTTT.

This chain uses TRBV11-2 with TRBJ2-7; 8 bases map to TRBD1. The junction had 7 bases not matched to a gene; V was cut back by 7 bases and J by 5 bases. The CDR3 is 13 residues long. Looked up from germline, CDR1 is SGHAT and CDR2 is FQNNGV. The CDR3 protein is CASTRTGFDEQYF. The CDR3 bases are TGTGCCAGCACCCGGACAGGGTTTGACGAGCAGTACTTC.